The source of this T cell receptor (beta chain) is a study of cytotoxic CD8 clonotypes in ibrutinib-treated CLL. Study observations and caveats: Clonality showed a rise at ibrutinib response that reversed toward baseline at progression. Starting clonality was above that of age-matched healthy donors and tracked circulating CD8+ T-cell counts. Different sampling times were used for sustained-remission and progressing patients. There were few public clonotypes, and on treatment they contracted or stayed stable.

Sequenced by immunoSEQ multiplex PCR; TCRdb stores in-frame clones only, minus some. The sample consists of over 200,000 clones, roughly 79% of them appearing once. The CDR3 has 16 amino acids. The V and J ends lost 1 base and 5 bases, in that order; junction bases with no gene match: 8. CDR1 SGHDN and CDR2 FVKESK come from the germline V gene. As to this clone: Its antigen is unidentified.

V and J are TRBV14 and TRBJ2-3; 8 positions match TRBD1. Material: PBMCs, obtained after 12 months of ibrutinib treatment. This clonotype originated in a human donor with chronic lymphocytic leukemia. The CDR3 bases are TGTGCCAGCAGCCAAGGGCAGGGGACAGGTGGAGATACGCAGTATTTT. Residues: CASSQGQGTGGDTQYF.